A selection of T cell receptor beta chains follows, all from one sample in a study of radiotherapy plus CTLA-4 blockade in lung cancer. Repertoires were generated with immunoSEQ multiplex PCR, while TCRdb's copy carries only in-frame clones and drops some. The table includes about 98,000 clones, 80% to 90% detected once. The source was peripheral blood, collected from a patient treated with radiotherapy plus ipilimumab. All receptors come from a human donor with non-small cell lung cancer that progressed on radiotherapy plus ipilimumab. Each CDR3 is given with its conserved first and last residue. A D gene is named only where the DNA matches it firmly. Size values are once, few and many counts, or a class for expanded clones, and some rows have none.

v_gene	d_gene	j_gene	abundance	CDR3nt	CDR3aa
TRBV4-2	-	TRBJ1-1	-	TGTGCCAGCAGCCAAGATCTGGGGGGGCCATTCTTT	CASSQDLGGPFF
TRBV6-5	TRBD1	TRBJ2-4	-	TGTGCCAGCAGTTACCGTCAGGGGGCAGCCAAAAACATTCAGTACTTC	CASSYRQGAAKNIQYF
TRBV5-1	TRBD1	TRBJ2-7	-	TGCGCCAGCAGCTTGCTGGGACAGGGGGCTGGCGAGCAGTATTTC	CASSLLGQGAGEQYF
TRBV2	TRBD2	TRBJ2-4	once	TGTGCCAGCAGTGAAGAACCTAGCGGGAGGTGGGACATTCAGTACTTC	CASSEEPSGRWDIQYF
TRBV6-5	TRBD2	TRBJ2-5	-	TGTGCCAGCAGACGGACTAGCGGGAATGTGGAGACCCAGTACTTC	CASRRTSGNVETQYF
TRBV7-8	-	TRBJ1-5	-	TGTGCCAGCAGCTTAGGAACGGGGCGGTCCGGGGATAGTCAGCCCCAGCATTTT	CASSLGTGRSGDSQPQHF
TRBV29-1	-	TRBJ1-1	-	TGCAGCGTGGAACAGGATGGGAGGTCTGAAGCTTTCTTT	CSVEQDGRSEAFF
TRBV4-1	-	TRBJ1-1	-	TGCGCCAGCAGCCAAGATGGCGGGGGGGGTTCTGAAGCTTTCTTT	CASSQDGGGGSEAFF
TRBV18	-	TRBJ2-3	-	TGTGCCAGCTCACCACAAAGCTCAGATACGCAGTATTTT	CASSPQSSDTQYF
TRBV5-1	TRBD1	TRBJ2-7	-	TGCGCCAGCAGCTACACAGGGGTAGGTTACGAGCAGTACTTC	CASSYTGVGYEQYF
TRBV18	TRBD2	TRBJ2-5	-	TGTGCCAGCTCAAGGACTAGCGGGAGGGAGACCCAGTACTTC	CASSRTSGRETQYF
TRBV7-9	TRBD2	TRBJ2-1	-	TGTGCCAGCAGCACCCGACTAGCGGGGGGGTCCTACAATGAGCAGTTCTTC	CASSTRLAGGSYNEQFF
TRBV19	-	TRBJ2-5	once	TGTGCCAGTACGGGGGTTTGGGGGCAAGAGACCCAGTACTTC	CASTGVWGQETQYF
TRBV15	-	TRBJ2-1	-	TGTGCCACCAGCAGAGTTTCGTCCCCCTCGGGGGATGAGCAGTTCTTC	CATSRVSSPSGDEQFF
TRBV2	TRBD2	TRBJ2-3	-	TGTGCCAGCGGCCGGGGGGGGACAGATACGCAGTATTTT	CASGRGGTDTQYF
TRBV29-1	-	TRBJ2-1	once	TGCAGCGTTTTTGCGGTTTACAATGAGCAGTTCTTC	CSVFAVYNEQFF
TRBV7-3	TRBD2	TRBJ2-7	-	TGTGCCAGCAGCTTAATGGCGGGAGCTCCCTACGAGCAGTACTTC	CASSLMAGAPYEQYF
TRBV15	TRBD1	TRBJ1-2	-	TGTGCCACCAGCAGAGGCGGGGACAGGGTATATGGCTACACCTTC	CATSRGGDRVYGYTF
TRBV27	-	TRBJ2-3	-	TGTGCCAGCAGTTTTAGTAGTGCTAGCACAGATACGCAGTATTTT	CASSFSSASTDTQYF